The rows below give T cell receptor beta chains drawn from one sample of a study of beta chain features in type 1 diabetes. Assay used: immunoSEQ multiplex PCR; TCRdb lists only in-frame clones, some missing. The sample comprises some 150,000 clones, less than 9% of which are singletons, and around 1.5% rests with the top ten. The sequenced material came from central memory CD4+ T cells from blood. The receptor set was obtained from a woman under 40 in good health. CDR3s include the opening cysteine and the closing phenylalanine or tryptophan. A D gene is named only where the DNA matches it firmly. Part of the rows lack a size; the others show once, few, many or a class for expanded clones.

>.|TRBJ1-1|TRBV7-2|.
TGTGCCAGCAGCCCTGATATTGCTGGACCGGGATCGAACACTGAAGCTTTCTTT
CASSPDIAGPGSNTEAFF
>.|TRBJ2-3|TRBV5-1|.
TGCGCCAGCAGCGCCCCGACTAGTGATACGCAGTATTTT
CASSAPTSDTQYF
>TRBD2|TRBJ2-7|TRBV7-2|few
TGTGCCAGCAGCTTGGCAGGGAGGGGACTAGCGGGAGTCCCCTACGAGCAGTACTTC
CASSLAGRGLAGVPYEQYF
>.|TRBJ2-7|TRBV15|many
TGTGCCACCAGCAGAGATCGTCGCGCGAGCTCCTCCTACGAGCAGTACTTC
CATSRDRRASSSYEQYF
>.|TRBJ1-1|TRBV6-1|few
TGTGCCAGCAAGCGGTCGGGCACTGAAGCTTTCTTT
CASKRSGTEAFF
>TRBD2|TRBJ2-7|TRBV9|few
TGTGCCAGCAGCAAAGATGGGAGGGGAGACGAGCAGTACTTC
CASSKDGRGDEQYF
>TRBD1|TRBJ2-5|TRBV7-9|.
TGTGCCAGCAGCGACCGGGACAGGGGGCTAAAAGAGACCCAGTACTTC
CASSDRDRGLKETQYF
>TRBD2|TRBJ2-1|TRBV29-1|many
TGCAGCGAGACGGGACTAGCGGGAGGGAGTGAGCAGTTCTTC
CSETGLAGGSEQFF
>.|TRBJ2-1|TRBV19|.
TGTGCCAGTAGGCGCGGTCGTTCCTACAATGAGCAGTTCTTC
CASRRGRSYNEQFF
>TRBD1|TRBJ2-7|TRBV18|.
TGTGCCAGCTCACCCAGGGGGTCTAGCTCCTACGAGCAGTACTTC
CASSPRGSSSYEQYF
>TRBD2|TRBJ2-1|TRBV28|.
TGTGCCAGCAGGCGGAGCGGGAAGGGCAATGAGCAGTTCTTC
CASRRSGKGNEQFF
>.|TRBJ2-7|TRBV20-1|few
TGCAGTGCTACAAATTACGAGCAGTACTTC
CSATNYEQYF
>TRBD2|TRBJ2-5|TRBV15|few
TGTGCCACCAGCAGAGACTTTACTAGCGGGAGGGGAGGAGAGACCCAGTACTTC
CATSRDFTSGRGGETQYF
>TRBD2|TRBJ2-5|TRBV6-1|few
TGTGCCAGCAGCGGGACTAGCGGGAGGGGTGAGCAGTACTTC
CASSGTSGRGEQYF
>TRBD1|TRBJ1-1|TRBV5-4|.
TGTGCCAGCAGCTCCGCCGGACAGGTGAACACTGAAGCTTTCTTT
CASSSAGQVNTEAFF
>.|TRBJ2-3|TRBV7-2|.
TGTGCCAGCAGCTTTAAGTCTCGACTAACTCAGAATACGCAGTATTTT
CASSFKSRLTQNTQYF
>TRBD1|TRBJ2-1|TRBV7-2|.
TGTGCCAGCAGCAAGGGACAGGGGTCCTACAATGAGCAGTTCTTC
CASSKGQGSYNEQFF
>TRBD2|TRBJ2-7|TRBV5-4|few
TGTGCCAGCAGCCCCCCCACGGGAGGGTTCCACGAGCAGTACTTC
CASSPPTGGFHEQYF